The rows below give T cell receptor beta chains drawn from one sample of a study of blood T cell repertoires in COVID-19. Using immunoSEQ multiplex PCR, the repertoire was profiled, and TCRdb retains in-frame clones only, with some absent. Here the sample spans 350,000 to 450,000 clones, about 85% being singletons. The sequenced sample consisted of peripheral blood. The source is a woman between 18 and 30 years old with acute or convalescent COVID-19. CDR3s include the opening cysteine and the closing phenylalanine or tryptophan. D genes are given only for firm matches. Only part of the rows carry a size: once, few, many, or a class if the clone is expanded.

D	size	V	J	CDR3	DNA
-	-	TRBV11-1	TRBJ1-6	CASSFGQNNSPLHF	TGTGCCAGCAGCTTCGGACAGAATAATTCACCCCTCCACTTT
-	-	TRBV7-2	TRBJ1-1	CASSLGGVAGAFF	TGTGCCAGCAGCTTGGGAGGGGTTGCAGGAGCTTTCTTT
-	-	TRBV30	TRBJ1-1	CAWSVLGGRNTEAFF	TGTGCCTGGAGTGTACTAGGAGGTAGGAACACTGAAGCTTTCTTT
TRBD1	-	TRBV6-5	TRBJ1-3	CASMESGGNTIYF	TGTGCCAGCATGGAGTCAGGGGGGAACACCATATATTTT
-	-	TRBV7-9	TRBJ1-1	CASSSPGGMGLNTEAFF	TGTGCCAGCAGCTCCCCGGGAGGGATGGGACTGAACACTGAAGCTTTCTTT
-	-	TRBV30	TRBJ1-3	CAWGENTIYF	TGTGCCTGGGGGGAGAACACCATATATTTT
TRBD1	-	TRBV6-6	TRBJ1-5	CASNRGSPNQPQHF	TGTGCCAGCAACAGGGGGAGTCCTAATCAGCCCCAGCATTTT
-	-	TRBV15	TRBJ1-2	CATSRAGEPYGYTF	TGTGCCACCAGCAGAGCTGGGGAGCCCTATGGCTACACCTTC
-	-	TRBV29-1	TRBJ1-1	CSVVYPGQNTEAFF	TGCAGCGTTGTATATCCCGGACAGAACACTGAAGCTTTCTTT
-	-	TRBV20-1	TRBJ2-3	CSARAVDTQYF	TGCAGTGCCAGGGCGGTGGATACGCAGTATTTT
TRBD1	-	TRBV11-2	TRBJ2-7	CASSLDQLNRDRDEQYF	TGTGCCAGCAGCTTAGACCAACTGAACAGGGACAGGGACGAGCAGTACTTC
TRBD1	once	TRBV6-5	TRBJ1-1	CASSWDRLNTEAFF	TGTGCCAGCAGTTGGGACAGGCTGAACACTGAAGCTTTCTTT
TRBD1	-	TRBV9	TRBJ1-3	CASSITGVGGNTIYF	TGTGCCAGCAGTATTACAGGGGTAGGAGGAAACACCATATATTTT
-	few	TRBV13	TRBJ2-7	CASSRRLTTLQGGEQYF	TGTGCCAGCAGCCGACGACTGACCACTCTACAGGGCGGAGAGCAGTACTTC
-	-	TRBV6-8	TRBJ1-2	CASSYSTPGYTF	TGTGCCAGCAGTTACTCGACACCTGGCTACACCTTC
-	-	TRBV4-2	TRBJ2-6	CASSQDTGLTSGANVLTF	TGTGCCAGCAGCCAAGATACCGGACTCACCTCTGGGGCCAACGTCCTGACTTTC
TRBD1	once	TRBV29-1	TRBJ1-1	CSVENPAGGDTEAFF	TGCAGCGTTGAAAACCCTGCAGGGGGTGACACTGAAGCTTTCTTT
TRBD1	few	TRBV5-1	TRBJ1-2	CASSLGGTAPNYGYTF	TGCGCCAGCAGCTTGGGGGGGACAGCCCCTAACTATGGCTACACCTTC
TRBD1	many	TRBV6-1	TRBJ1-1	CASSESTGQGNEAFF	TGTGCCAGCAGTGAATCTACGGGACAGGGGAATGAAGCTTTCTTT
TRBD1	-	TRBV9	TRBJ2-2	CASSTQQGAAVPNTGELFF	TGTGCCAGCAGCACCCAACAGGGGGCCGCAGTACCCAACACCGGGGAGCTGTTTTTT
TRBD1	-	TRBV12-3/TRBV12-4	TRBJ2-7	CASSKGTGGEQYF	TGTGCCAGCAGCAAAGGGACAGGGGGCGAGCAGTACTTC
-	-	TRBV5-5	TRBJ2-2	CASSLSVLLGAELFF	TGTGCCAGCAGCTTGTCGGTCCTCCTGGGCGCGGAGCTGTTTTTT
-	-	TRBV3-1/TRBV3-2	TRBJ1-2	CASSQDGAGYGYTF	TGTGCCAGCAGCCAAGATGGCGCAGGGTATGGCTACACCTTC
-	-	TRBV5-1	TRBJ1-1	CASSLPAVNTEAFF	TGCGCCAGCAGCTTGCCGGCGGTGAACACTGAAGCTTTCTTT
TRBD1	-	TRBV9	TRBJ1-6	CASSVGQVSGPLHF	TGTGCCAGCAGCGTGGGACAGGTTTCAGGGCCCCTCCACTTT
TRBD1	few	TRBV7-8	TRBJ1-2	CASSLNKLRDRAYGYTF	TGTGCCAGCAGCTTAAATAAACTCCGGGACAGGGCCTATGGCTACACCTTC
-	-	TRBV7-9	TRBJ2-5	CASSLLSPEVETQYF	TGTGCCAGCAGCTTATTGTCTCCGGAGGTGGAGACCCAGTACTTC
-	-	TRBV9	TRBJ2-5	CASSVEGHGTQYF	TGTGCCAGCAGCGTCGAAGGACACGGAACCCAGTACTTC
-	-	TRBV5-4	TRBJ1-3	CASSHDSRRNTIYF	TGTGCCAGCAGCCATGACAGCCGTCGAAACACCATATATTTT
-	-	TRBV4-1	TRBJ1-4	CASSPGTRGNEKLFF	TGCGCCAGCAGCCCCGGGACAAGGGGTAATGAAAAACTGTTTTTT
-	-	TRBV27	TRBJ2-7	CASSSDRIKYEQYF	TGTGCCAGCAGTTCCGACAGGATAAAGTACGAGCAGTACTTC